A selection of T cell receptor beta chains follows, all from one sample in a study of response to subunit inactivated influenza vaccine. TCRdb redid the calling of the RT-PCR reads with MiXCR, one entry per CDR3 protein. This sample has 450,000 to 500,000 distinct CDR3 sequences, with 9.5% to 13% found just once. The sequencing used PBMCs from blood, collected 45 days after vaccination. The receptors shown here come from a man aged 50 to 59 who received an inactivated influenza vaccine. Each CDR3 is given with its conserved first and last residue. D genes are given only for firm matches. For some rows the clone size is stated as once, few or many, or as a class when expanded; others skip it.

once TRBJ2-7 NA TRBV5-1 TGCGCCAGCAGTAATCCACAGAGTTCAGAAGGGCGAGAGCAGTACTTC CASSNPQSSEGREQYF
many TRBJ2-5 NA TRBV6-5 TGTGCCAGCAGTTCCTCGGGTGGCGGGGAGACCCAGTACTTC CASSSSGGGETQYF
few TRBJ2-7 TRBD1 TRBV5-1 TGCGCCAGCAGCTTGGGACCCGGGACAGCCTACGAGCAGTACTTC CASSLGPGTAYEQYF
many TRBJ2-7 TRBD1 TRBV27 TGTGCCAGCAGTTTATCGTCGTGGACAGGGGTTGACGAGCAGTACTTC CASSLSSWTGVDEQYF
many TRBJ1-1 NA TRBV7-9 TGTGCCAGCAGGGCTCTTCCGGGACGAAGATACACTGAAGCTTTCTTT CASRALPGRRYTEAFF
few TRBJ2-7 NA TRBV20-1 TGCAGTGCTAGGCGAAGGGTAGATTACGAGCAGTACTTC CSARRRVDYEQYF
NA TRBJ2-5 NA TRBV12-3/TRBV12-4 TGTGCCAGCAGTTTAGGGCAGGGATGGGAGACCCAGTACTTC CASSLGQGWETQYF
NA TRBJ1-1 TRBD1 TRBV15 TGTGCCACCAGCAGCGGGACAGCCAACACTGAAGCTTTCTTT CATSSGTANTEAFF
once TRBJ2-7 NA TRBV3-1 TGTGCCAGCAGCCAAGCCACCGGGAAGTCCTACGAGCAGTACTTC CASSQATGKSYEQYF
many TRBJ2-1 TRBD2 TRBV27 TGTGCCAGCAGTTTAGGGACTAGCCTTCCCAATGAGCAGTTCTTC CASSLGTSLPNEQFF
few TRBJ2-1 NA TRBV12-3/TRBV12-4 TGTGCCAGCAGGTACCGGAAGGCTGATGAGCAGTTCTTC CASRYRKADEQFF
many TRBJ2-3 NA TRBV29-1 TGCAGCGTTGTTGGCACCTACACAGATACGCAGTATTTT CSVVGTYTDTQYF
few TRBJ2-5 NA TRBV7-2 TGTGCCAGCAGCGAGGGGGGCGGGCGGGAGACCCAGTACTTC CASSEGGGRETQYF
NA TRBJ2-1 NA TRBV20-1 TGCAGTGCTGTTTTGTTAGAGGCGGGCTACAATGAGCAGTTCTTC CSAVLLEAGYNEQFF
NA TRBJ2-3 TRBD2 TRBV20-1 TGCAGTGCTAGGACCCAGGGACTAGCGGGAGCTATAGATACGCAGTATTTT CSARTQGLAGAIDTQYF
few TRBJ2-2 TRBD1 TRBV24-1 TGTGCCACCAGTGATGTACAGGGGTACACCGGGGAGCTGTTTTTT CATSDVQGYTGELFF
NA TRBJ2-5 NA TRBV28 TGTGCCAGCAGTTTCGACGGCTTACCGAAGAAGACCCAGTACTTC CASSFDGLPKKTQYF
NA TRBJ2-1 NA TRBV10-3 TGTGCCATCAGTGAGCAGGGCTACAATGAGCAGTTCTTC CAISEQGYNEQFF
NA TRBJ2-1 TRBD2 TRBV5-6 TGTGCCAGCAGCCCTCACTGGACTAGCGGCTACAATGAGCAGTTCTTC CASSPHWTSGYNEQFF
many TRBJ2-1 NA TRBV12-3/TRBV12-4 TGTGCCAGCAGCAGCGCCCTCTCCTACAATGAGCAGTTCTTC CASSSALSYNEQFF
many TRBJ1-1 NA TRBV12-3/TRBV12-4 TGTGCCAGCAAGACAGCGAACACTGAAGCTTTCTTT CASKTANTEAFF
NA TRBJ1-5 NA TRBV15 TGTGCCACCAGCAGAGATCGCACCACCAGGGACAACAATCAGCCCCAGCATTTT CATSRDRTTRDNNQPQHF
many TRBJ2-7 TRBD2 TRBV27 TGTGCCACCTCGCGGACTAGCGGGAGCTACGAGCAGTACTTC CATSRTSGSYEQYF
NA TRBJ1-3 NA TRBV6-1 TGTGCCAGCAGACCGGGACACAACTCTGGAAACACCATATATTTT CASRPGHNSGNTIYF
NA TRBJ1-4 NA TRBV24-1 TGTGCCACCAGTGGCAGCTTCGAAAAACTGTTTTTT CATSGSFEKLFF
NA TRBJ2-1 TRBD2 TRBV2 TGTGCCAGCAGTGAAGAGCGGGGGGGTAGGAGGGAGCAGTTCTTC CASSEERGGRREQFF
NA TRBJ2-7 TRBD2 TRBV4-3 TGCGCCAGCAGCCAAGTCAGCGGGGTTGGCGAGCAGTACTTC CASSQVSGVGEQYF
NA TRBJ1-6 NA TRBV3-1 TGTGCCAGCAGCCAAGATACGCAAGATAATTCTCCCCTCCACTTT CASSQDTQDNSPLHF
NA TRBJ2-7 TRBD2 TRBV3-1 TGTGCCAGCAGCCGGGGACTAGCGGGAGGGTACGAGCAGTACTTC CASSRGLAGGYEQYF
many TRBJ2-7 NA TRBV10-3 TGTGCCATCACGGACAGACCCTACGAGCAGTACTTC CAITDRPYEQYF
few TRBJ2-5 NA TRBV5-6 TGTGCCAGCAGCTTTGGGTCGGAAGAGACCCAGTACTTC CASSFGSEETQYF
NA TRBJ2-1 TRBD2 TRBV12-3/TRBV12-4 TGTGCCAGTGGGACTAGCGGGTTCAATGAGCAGTTCTTC CASGTSGFNEQFF
few TRBJ1-2 NA TRBV5-6 TGTGCCAGCAGCTTTGGGGGCGCAATCGCTGGCTACACCTTC CASSFGGAIAGYTF
NA TRBJ2-7 NA TRBV6-5 TGTGCCAGCAGTTACAGTGCGGTTGGGGTGGGTGCCTTTTACGAGCAGTACTTC CASSYSAVGVGAFYEQYF
NA TRBJ2-4 TRBD2 TRBV15 TGTGCCACCAGCAGACCCGGGAGGAGGGACATTCAGTACTTC CATSRPGRRDIQYF
few TRBJ1-2 NA TRBV7-9 TGTGCCAGCAGCCCCGGGCCGCTTCAGGGTGGGGGCTACACCTTC CASSPGPLQGGGYTF
NA TRBJ2-1 TRBD2 TRBV9 TGTGCCAGCAGCCCTGCCCTACTAGCGGCCCACAATGAGCAGTTCTTC CASSPALLAAHNEQFF
many TRBJ2-5 NA TRBV9 TGTGCCAGCAGCGTAGGTCAGGGGGAGACCCAGTACTTC CASSVGQGETQYF
many TRBJ1-5 TRBD1 TRBV6-1 TGTGCCAGCACCGGACAGGGTCCCAGCAATCAGCCCCAGCATTTT CASTGQGPSNQPQHF
NA TRBJ2-1 NA TRBV7-8 TGTGCCAGCAGCTTAGGGCAGAACAGCAATGAGCAGTTCTTC CASSLGQNSNEQFF
NA TRBJ2-2 NA TRBV27 TGTGCCAGCAGTTTAGTCGCCGAGGAGCTGTTTTTT CASSLVAEELFF
many TRBJ1-5 NA TRBV12-3/TRBV12-4 TGTGCCAGCAGATCGACAGTCCAGCCCCAGCATTTT CASRSTVQPQHF
few TRBJ2-3 TRBD2 TRBV15 TGTGCCACCAGCAGAGACTTTCGACTAGCGGGGGGGCCCGATACGCAGTATTTT CATSRDFRLAGGPDTQYF
NA TRBJ2-4 NA TRBV12-3/TRBV12-4 TGTGCCAGCAGTTTAGCGGATCTAGCGCCCATAGCCAAAAACATTCAGTACTTC CASSLADLAPIAKNIQYF
few TRBJ2-7 NA TRBV5-1 TGCGCCAGCCGACCGGTGGGAGTGTTTGCCTACGAGCAGTACTTC CASRPVGVFAYEQYF
many TRBJ1-2 NA TRBV4-3 TGCGCCAGCAGCCAAGATGCGTCTGCGCAGGGGAGATTCGATGGCTACACCTTC CASSQDASAQGRFDGYTF